This T cell receptor (beta chain) was observed in a study of post-analysis software for immune sequencing data. At the level of the study: Both relapsing-remitting and secondary progressive multiple sclerosis featured among the disease courses, as did progressive-relapsing multiple sclerosis. Study-wide findings and caveats: Under F measure analysis, samples from one preparation batch co-clustered strongly. TRBV5-6, TRBV5-1 and TRBV20-1 were among roughly 5 TRBV segments more frequent in patients than controls.

The CDR3 is made up of 14 amino acids. V lost 7 bases and J 11 bases, leaving 26 bases between the germline ends. The V gene's germline CDR1 is SQVTM and CDR2 ANQGSEA. Prepared libraries of TCR beta cDNA carried unique molecular identifiers. Some 500,000 cDNA molecules were recovered from an input of roughly 0.85 to 10 million T cells. TCRdb re-derived calls from the PCR reads in MiXCR, one entry per CDR3 protein. Among roughly 870,000 distinct CDR3 sequences, about 57% were seen once, and the ten largest hold approximately 4.3%. As concerns this clonotype: Its antigen is not identified.

The V gene is TRBV29-1, the J gene TRBJ1-1, with D perhaps TRBD1 (6 bases). The source material was blood. The TCR sequence derives from a girl aged 10 to 17 with multiple sclerosis. The CDR3 DNA sequence: TGCAGCGCTGCCCGTTTGGACAGAGGAGAATTCGCTTTCTTT. It specifies CSAARLDRGEFAFF.